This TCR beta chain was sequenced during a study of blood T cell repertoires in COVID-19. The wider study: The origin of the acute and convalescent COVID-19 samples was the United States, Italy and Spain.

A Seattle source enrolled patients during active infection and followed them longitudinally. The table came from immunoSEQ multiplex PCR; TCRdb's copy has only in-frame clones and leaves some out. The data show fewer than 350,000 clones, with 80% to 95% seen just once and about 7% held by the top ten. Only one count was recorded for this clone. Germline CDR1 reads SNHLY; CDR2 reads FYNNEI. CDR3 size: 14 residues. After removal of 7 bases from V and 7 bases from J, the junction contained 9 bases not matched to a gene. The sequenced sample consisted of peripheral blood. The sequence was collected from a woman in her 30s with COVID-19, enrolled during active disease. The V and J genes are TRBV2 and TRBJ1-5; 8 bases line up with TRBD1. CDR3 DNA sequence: TGTGCCAGCAATCAGGACAGGGCGAAGCAGCCCCAGCATTTT. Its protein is CASNQDRAKQPQHF.